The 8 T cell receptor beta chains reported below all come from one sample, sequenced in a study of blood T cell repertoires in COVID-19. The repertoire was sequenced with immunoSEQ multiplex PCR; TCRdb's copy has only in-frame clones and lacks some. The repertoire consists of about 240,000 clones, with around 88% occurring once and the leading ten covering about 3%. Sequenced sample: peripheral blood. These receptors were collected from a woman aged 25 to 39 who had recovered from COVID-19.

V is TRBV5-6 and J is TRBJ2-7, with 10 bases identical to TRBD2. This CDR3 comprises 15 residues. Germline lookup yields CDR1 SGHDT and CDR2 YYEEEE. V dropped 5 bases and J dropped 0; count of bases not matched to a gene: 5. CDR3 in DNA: TGTGCCAGCAGACCCGGACTAGCGGCCTCCTACGAGCAGTACTTC. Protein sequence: CASRPGLAASYEQYF. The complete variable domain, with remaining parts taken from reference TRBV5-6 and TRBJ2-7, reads DAGVTQSPTHLIKTRGQQVTLRCSPKSGHDTVSWYQQALGQGPQFIFQYYEEEERQRGNFPDRFSGHQFPNYSSELNVNALLLGDSALYLCASRPGLAASYEQYFGPGTRLTVT.

As DNA, the CDR3 is TGTGCCAGCAGCTTGTATCTTGCGGGGGGGGACACCGGGGAGCTGTTTTTT. It specifies CASSLYLAGGDTGELFF. The V call is TRBV5-4, the J call TRBJ2-2; the match to TRBD2 covers 9 bases. Germline values: CDR1 SGHNT, CDR2 YYREEE (reference sequence). CDR3 length equals 17 residues. V lost 1 base, J lost 3 bases, and 7 bases stayed unmatched.

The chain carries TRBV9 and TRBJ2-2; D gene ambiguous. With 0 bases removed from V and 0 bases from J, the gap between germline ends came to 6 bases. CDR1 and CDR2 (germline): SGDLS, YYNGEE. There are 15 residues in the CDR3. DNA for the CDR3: TGTGCCAGCAGCGTAGGGGCCCCGAACACCGGGGAGCTGTTTTTT. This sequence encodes CASSVGAPNTGELFF.

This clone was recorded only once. DNA for the CDR3: TGTGCCAGCAGCCAAGATGTGTCCGAGTCCTACGAGCAGTACTTC. The encoded protein is CASSQDVSESYEQYF. The rearrangement links TRBV3-1 (or the pseudogene TRBV3-2) to TRBJ2-7, with unresolved D. The V gene's germline CDR1 is LGHDT and CDR2 YNNKEL (reference sequence). V was cut by 0 bases and J by 1 base, with 10 bases left in between. CDR3 length: 15 amino acids.

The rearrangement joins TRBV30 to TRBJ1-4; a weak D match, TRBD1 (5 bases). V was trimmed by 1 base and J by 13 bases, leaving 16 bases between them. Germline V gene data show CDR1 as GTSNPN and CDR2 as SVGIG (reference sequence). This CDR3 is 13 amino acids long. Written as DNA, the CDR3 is TGTGCCTGGAGTGCCTCCCCGGGGGGAGGACTGTTTTTT. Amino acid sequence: CAWSASPGGGLFF.

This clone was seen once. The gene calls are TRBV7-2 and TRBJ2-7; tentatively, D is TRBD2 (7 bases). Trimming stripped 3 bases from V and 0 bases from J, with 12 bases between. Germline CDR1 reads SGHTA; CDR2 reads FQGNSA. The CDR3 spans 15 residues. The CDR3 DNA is TGTGCCAGCAGCTTCACGGGGGGCCCCTCCTACGAGCAGTACTTC. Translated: CASSFTGGPSYEQYF.

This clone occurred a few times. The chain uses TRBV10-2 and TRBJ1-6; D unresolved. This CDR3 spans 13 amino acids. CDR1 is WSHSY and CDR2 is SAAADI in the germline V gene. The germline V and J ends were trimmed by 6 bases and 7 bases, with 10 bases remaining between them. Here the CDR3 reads CASSDFGNSPLHF. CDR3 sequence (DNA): TGCGCCAGCAGCGATTTCGGGAATTCACCCCTCCACTTT.

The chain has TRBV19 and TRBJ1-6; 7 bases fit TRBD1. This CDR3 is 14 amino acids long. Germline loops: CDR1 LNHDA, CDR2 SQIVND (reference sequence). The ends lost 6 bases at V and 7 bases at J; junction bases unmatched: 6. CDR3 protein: CASREQGTNSPLHF. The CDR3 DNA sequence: TGTGCCAGTAGGGAACAGGGGACCAATTCACCCCTCCACTTT.